The T cell receptor (beta chain) described here comes from a study of PD-L1 blockade in urothelial cancer (dated by TCRdb to 2015 to 2018). At the level of the whole study: Every patient began therapy in the mid-2010s and was given atezolizumab 1,200 mg intravenously every 3 weeks. Patients had an ECOG performance status of 0 or 1 and had received between 0 and 3 prior chemotherapy regimens. Progression-free survival longer than 6 months counted as durable clinical benefit, and TCR features were additionally tested against both progression-free and overall survival. Blood samples were analyzed at 3 weeks after treatment start (second dose) and at 6 weeks after treatment start. About 90% of the 29 patients were identified as males with urothelial cancer of bladder origin, and a prior smoking history was reported by 18 of 29 patients. In the same patients, pretreatment tumors underwent whole exome sequencing and RNA sequencing in addition to TCR sequencing. Pretreatment blood TCR-seq was available for nearly 30 patients, at least one posttreatment blood collection was obtained for some 25 patients, and tumor TCR-seq was available for some 25 patients. Pretreatment tumor samples and matched peripheral blood, collected serially before and after atezolizumab treatment, underwent TCR sequencing. The study was an exploratory multi-omic analysis of somatic, immune and clinical correlates of response to PD-L1 blockade with atezolizumab in urothelial cancer. Durable clinical benefit was achieved by nine patients and was not achieved by 20 patients. Blood samples yielded a median of around 150,000 T cells and more than 80,000 unique TCRs, with median clonality roughly 0.084.

This clone was picked up many times. Its binding antigen is unknown. No much larger clone exists at a distance of one base, and base qualities are not known. The study at large found these results: Greater expansion of tumor-associated TCR clones in peripheral blood 3 weeks after the start of treatment was observed in patients with durable benefit (n of about 20, p = 0.022). Because of the small sample size (n ≈ 30) and the many exploratory analyses performed, the results are intended to be regarded as hypothesis-generating. Improved progression-free and overall survival was found to be associated with pretreatment peripheral blood TCR clonality below the median.

The germline V gene specifies MNHNS as CDR1 and SASEGT as CDR2. At the junction V is shortened by 1 base and J by 1 base, with 15 bases in between. From cysteine to phenylalanine, the CDR3 is 17 amino acids long. The sequence is cut down to CDR3 DNA, 51 bases in frame from base 1. The time point label here, explained by the study, means: pretreatment peripheral blood. A cohort of about 30 patients with locally advanced or metastatic urothelial carcinoma, treated at Memorial Sloan Kettering on a trial protocol, was included. Peripheral blood mononuclear cells were collected pretreatment and during treatment, with between 1 and 8 total time points obtained per patient. The Qiagen DNeasy Blood extraction kit was used to purify genomic DNA from total PBMCs and tumor samples. PBMCs were collected pretreatment and during treatment and were isolated and stored as previously described. Each PCR received spiked-in synthetic TCR analog templates so that absolute template abundance could be estimated from read counts. TCRbeta CDR3 regions were amplified from genomic DNA with bias-controlled V and J gene primers using the immunoSEQ assay. Sequencing of rearranged TCRbeta segments was performed at approximately 20X coverage. As for the original processing: Clustering was used to correct sequencing errors, and CDR3s were annotated against IMGT to assign V, D and J genes. Only productive TCRbeta rearrangements were used in downstream analyses, excluding out-of-frame or stop-codon sequences. Clonality was calculated as one minus the Shannon entropy normalized by the log of the number of unique productive sequences. Fisher's exact test with Benjamini-Hochberg correction, using a cutoff of adjusted p below 0.01, was how clones that differed between time points or between blood and tumor were identified. Held by TCRdb, this immuneACCESS table contains in-frame sequences only and omits some clones. Under half of the omission traces to an unresolved V gene where checked; the cause of the rest is unknown. V, J and clone size derive from that table, while D and trimming were established from the DNA sequence. Recorded for this sample are approximately 63,000 clones; approximately 75% of them occurred a single time. The top ten constitute 1.5% to 2% of the sample.

This TCR was recovered from a man between 65 and 79 years old with urothelial cancer. The V and J segments used are TRBV6-1 and TRBJ2-3; a weak D assignment points to TRBD2 (5 bases agree). The sample was PBMCs, taken around atezolizumab (anti-PD-L1) treatment. CDR3 loop: CASSEVWGEIGTDTQYF. The nucleotide sequence reads as follows: TGTGCCAGCAGTGAAGTGTGGGGAGAAATCGGCACAGATACGCAGTATTTT.